Sequencing of this T cell receptor beta chain was carried out in a study of read filtering for tumor transcriptome and immune sequencing. Looking at the study overall: After DNase treatment, RNA was made into whole-transcriptome libraries.

This library used about 400 ng RNA and molecular barcoded adaptors spanning alpha/delta and beta/gamma chains. Via MiXCR, TCRdb re-called the reads, giving one row per CDR3 protein. The table shows 20,000 to 30,000 distinct CDR3 sequences, with about 22% occurring only once. Study outcomes and limitations: Roughly 79% of IR-seq clonotypes had one read, totaling around 4% of reads; RNA-seq: about 74% and 41%. Even smaller IR-seq throughput identified most shared clonotypes.

The CDR3 extends over 16 amino acids. Per germline, CDR1 LNHDA and CDR2 SQIVND (reference sequence). Trimming took off 5 bases at V and 2 bases at J, with 16 bases between the two ends. Comments on this clonotype: Its antigen remains unknown.

The receptor was isolated from a donor aged 40 or over with multiple myeloma. The V call is TRBV19, the J call TRBJ1-5; D ambiguous. The sequencing input was a population of CD138-negative cells sorted from bone marrow. The CDR3 DNA follows: TGTGCCAGTAGTGACCCTCCGGGGTCCCGCAATCAGCCCCAGCATTTT. This sequence encodes CASSDPPGSRNQPQHF.